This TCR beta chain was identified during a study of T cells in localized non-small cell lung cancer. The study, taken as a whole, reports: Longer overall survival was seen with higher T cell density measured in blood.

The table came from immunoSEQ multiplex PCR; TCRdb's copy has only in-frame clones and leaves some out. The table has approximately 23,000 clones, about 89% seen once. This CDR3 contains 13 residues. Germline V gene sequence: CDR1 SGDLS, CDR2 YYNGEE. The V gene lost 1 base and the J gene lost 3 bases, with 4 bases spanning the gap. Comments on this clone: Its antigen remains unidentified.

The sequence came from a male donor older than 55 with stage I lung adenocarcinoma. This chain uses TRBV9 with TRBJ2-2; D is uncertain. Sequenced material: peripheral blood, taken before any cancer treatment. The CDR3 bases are TGTGCCAGCAGCGTAAGTTACACCGGGGAGCTGTTTTTT. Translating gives CASSVSYTGELFF.